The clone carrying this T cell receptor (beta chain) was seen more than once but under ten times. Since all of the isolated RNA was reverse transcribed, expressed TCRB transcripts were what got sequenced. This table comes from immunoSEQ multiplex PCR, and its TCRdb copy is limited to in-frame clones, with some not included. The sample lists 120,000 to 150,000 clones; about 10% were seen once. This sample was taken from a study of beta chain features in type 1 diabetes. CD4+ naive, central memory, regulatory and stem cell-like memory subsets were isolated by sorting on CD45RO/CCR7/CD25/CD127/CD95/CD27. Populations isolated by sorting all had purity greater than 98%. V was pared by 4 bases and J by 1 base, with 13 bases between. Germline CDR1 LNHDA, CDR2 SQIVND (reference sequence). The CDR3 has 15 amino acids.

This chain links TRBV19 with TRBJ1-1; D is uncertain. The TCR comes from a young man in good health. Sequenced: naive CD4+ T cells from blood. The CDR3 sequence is CASSRAGKWNTEAFF. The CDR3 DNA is TGTGCCAGTAGTAGGGCGGGTAAATGGAACACTGAAGCTTTCTTT.